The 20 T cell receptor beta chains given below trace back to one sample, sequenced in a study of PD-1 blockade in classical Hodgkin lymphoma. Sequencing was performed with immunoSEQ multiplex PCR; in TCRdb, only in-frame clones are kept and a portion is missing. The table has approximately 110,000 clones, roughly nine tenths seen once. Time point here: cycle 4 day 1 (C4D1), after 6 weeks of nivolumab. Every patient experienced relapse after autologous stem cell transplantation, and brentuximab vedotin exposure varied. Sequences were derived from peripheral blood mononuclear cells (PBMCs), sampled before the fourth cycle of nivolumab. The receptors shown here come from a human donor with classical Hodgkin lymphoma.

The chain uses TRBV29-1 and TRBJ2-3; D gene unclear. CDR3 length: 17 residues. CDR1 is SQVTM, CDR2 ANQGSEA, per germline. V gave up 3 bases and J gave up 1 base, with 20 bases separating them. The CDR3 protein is CSVDSGPPLRGTDTQYF. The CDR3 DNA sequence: TGCAGCGTTGATTCCGGACCGCCGCTAAGGGGCACAGATACGCAGTATTTT.

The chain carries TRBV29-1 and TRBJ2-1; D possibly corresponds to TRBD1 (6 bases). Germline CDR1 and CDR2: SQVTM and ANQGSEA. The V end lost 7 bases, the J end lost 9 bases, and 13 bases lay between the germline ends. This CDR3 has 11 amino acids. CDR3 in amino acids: CSAPSGAEQFF. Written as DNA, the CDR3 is TGCAGCGCCCCATCAGGGGCTGAGCAGTTCTTC.

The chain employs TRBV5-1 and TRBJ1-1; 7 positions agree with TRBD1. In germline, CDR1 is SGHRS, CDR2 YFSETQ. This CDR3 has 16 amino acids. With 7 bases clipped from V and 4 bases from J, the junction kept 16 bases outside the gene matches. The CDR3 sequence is CASQEGTGVSGTEAFF. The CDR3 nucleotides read TGCGCCAGCCAAGAGGGAACAGGGGTTTCGGGCACTGAAGCTTTCTTT. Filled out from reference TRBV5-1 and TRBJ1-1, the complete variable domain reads KAGVTQTPRYLIKTRGQQVTLSCSPISGHRSVSWYQQTPGQGLQFLFEYFSETQRNKGNFPGRFSGRQFSNSRSEMNVSTLELGDSALYLCASQEGTGVSGTEAFFGQGTRLTVV.

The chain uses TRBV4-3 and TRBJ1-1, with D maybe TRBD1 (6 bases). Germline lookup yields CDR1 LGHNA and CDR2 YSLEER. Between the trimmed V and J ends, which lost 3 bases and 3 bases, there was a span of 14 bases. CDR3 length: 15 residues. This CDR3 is CASSQDGKGDTEAFF. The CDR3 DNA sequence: TGCGCCAGCAGCCAGGACGGGAAGGGGGACACTGAAGCTTTCTTT.

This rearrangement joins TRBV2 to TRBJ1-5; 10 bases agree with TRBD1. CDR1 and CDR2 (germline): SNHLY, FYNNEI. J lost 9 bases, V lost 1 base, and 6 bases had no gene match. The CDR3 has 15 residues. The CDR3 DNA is TGTGCCAGCAGTGAAGGGGGGACAGGGGTCCGGCCCCAGCATTTT. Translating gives CASSEGGTGVRPQHF.

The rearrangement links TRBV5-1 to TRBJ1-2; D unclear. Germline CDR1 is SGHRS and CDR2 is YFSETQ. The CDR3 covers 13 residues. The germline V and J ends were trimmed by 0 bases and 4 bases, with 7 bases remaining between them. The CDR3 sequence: CASSLDSLYGYTF. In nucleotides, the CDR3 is TGCGCCAGCAGCTTGGATTCCCTCTATGGCTACACCTTC. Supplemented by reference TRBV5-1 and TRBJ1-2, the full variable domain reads KAGVTQTPRYLIKTRGQQVTLSCSPISGHRSVSWYQQTPGQGLQFLFEYFSETQRNKGNFPGRFSGRQFSNSRSEMNVSTLELGDSALYLCASSLDSLYGYTFGSGTRLTVV.

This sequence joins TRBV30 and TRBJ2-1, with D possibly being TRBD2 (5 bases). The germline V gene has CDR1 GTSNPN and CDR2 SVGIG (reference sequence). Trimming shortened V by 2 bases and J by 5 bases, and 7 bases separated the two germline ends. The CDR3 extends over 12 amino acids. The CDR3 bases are TGTGCCTGGAGTTGGGGAGACAATGAGCAGTTCTTC. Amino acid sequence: CAWSWGDNEQFF.

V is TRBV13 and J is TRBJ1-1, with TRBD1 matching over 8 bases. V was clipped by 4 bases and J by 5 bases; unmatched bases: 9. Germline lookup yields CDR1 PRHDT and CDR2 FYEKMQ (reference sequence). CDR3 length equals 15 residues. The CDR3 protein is CASSSLRQGRTEAFF. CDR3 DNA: TGTGCCAGCAGCTCCCTCCGACAGGGGCGTACTGAAGCTTTCTTT.

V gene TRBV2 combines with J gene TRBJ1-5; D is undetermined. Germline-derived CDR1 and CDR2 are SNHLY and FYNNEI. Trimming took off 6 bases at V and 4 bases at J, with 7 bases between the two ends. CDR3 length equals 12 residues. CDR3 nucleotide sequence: TGTGCCAGCAGGGCAGCTAATCAGCCCCAGCATTTT. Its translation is CASRAANQPQHF.

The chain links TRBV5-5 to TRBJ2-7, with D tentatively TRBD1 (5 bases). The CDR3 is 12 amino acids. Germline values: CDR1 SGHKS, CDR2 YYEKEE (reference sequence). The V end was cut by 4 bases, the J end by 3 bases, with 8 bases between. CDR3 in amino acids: CASSLTGYEQYF. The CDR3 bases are TGTGCCAGCAGCCTTACAGGCTACGAGCAGTACTTC.

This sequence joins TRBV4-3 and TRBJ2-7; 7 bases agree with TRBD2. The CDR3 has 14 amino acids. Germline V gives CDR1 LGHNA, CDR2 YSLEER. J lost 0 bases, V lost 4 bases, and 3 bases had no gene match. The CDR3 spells CASSRDYYSYEQYF. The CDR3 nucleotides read TGCGCCAGCAGCCGGGACTACTACTCCTACGAGCAGTACTTC.

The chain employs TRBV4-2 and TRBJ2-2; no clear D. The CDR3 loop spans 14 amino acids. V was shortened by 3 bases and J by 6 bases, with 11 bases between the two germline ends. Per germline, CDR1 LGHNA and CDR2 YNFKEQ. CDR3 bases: TGTGCCAGCAGCCACGCATCCGGACCCGGGGAGCTGTTTTTT. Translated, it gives CASSHASGPGELFF.

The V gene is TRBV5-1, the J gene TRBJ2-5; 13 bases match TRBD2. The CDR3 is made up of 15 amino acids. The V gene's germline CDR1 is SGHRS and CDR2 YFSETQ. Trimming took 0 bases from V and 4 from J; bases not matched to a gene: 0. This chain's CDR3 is CASSLGTSGRETQYF. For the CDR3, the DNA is TGCGCCAGCAGCTTGGGGACTAGCGGGAGAGAGACCCAGTACTTC.

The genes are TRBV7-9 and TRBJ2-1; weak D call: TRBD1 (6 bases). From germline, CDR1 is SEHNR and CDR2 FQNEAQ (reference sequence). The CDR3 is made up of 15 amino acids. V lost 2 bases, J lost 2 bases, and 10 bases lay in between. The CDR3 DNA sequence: TGTGCCAGCAGCTTAATTGGGGACACCTACAATGAGCAGTTCTTC. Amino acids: CASSLIGDTYNEQFF.

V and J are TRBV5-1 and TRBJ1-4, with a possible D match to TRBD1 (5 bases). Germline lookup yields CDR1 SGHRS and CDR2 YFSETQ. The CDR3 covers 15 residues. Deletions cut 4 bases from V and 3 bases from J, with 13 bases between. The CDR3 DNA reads TGCGCCAGCAGCCGCCAGGGTCAGGCTAATGAAAAACTGTTTTTT. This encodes CASSRQGQANEKLFF.

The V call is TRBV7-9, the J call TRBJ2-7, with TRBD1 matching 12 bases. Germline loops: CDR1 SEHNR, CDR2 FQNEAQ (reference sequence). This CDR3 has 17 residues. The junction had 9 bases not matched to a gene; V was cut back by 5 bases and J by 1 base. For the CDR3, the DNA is TGTGCCAGCAGCCCAAAGGGACAGGGGGCCTCGTCCTACGAGCAGTACTTC. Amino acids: CASSPKGQGASSYEQYF.

The CDR3 reads CASTVRVNTGELFF. CDR3 DNA: TGTGCCAGCACCGTCCGGGTAAACACCGGGGAGCTGTTTTTT. The chain is built from TRBV6-5 and TRBJ2-2; D not certain. This CDR3 contains 14 residues. V shed 7 bases and J shed 2 bases, with 11 bases lying between them. Germline CDR1 MNHEY, CDR2 SVGAGI.

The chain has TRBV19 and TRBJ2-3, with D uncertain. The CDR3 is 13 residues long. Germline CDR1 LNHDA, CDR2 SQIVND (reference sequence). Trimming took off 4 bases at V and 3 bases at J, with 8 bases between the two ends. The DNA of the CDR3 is TGTGCCAGTAGTAAATTACAAACAGATACGCAGTATTTT. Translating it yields CASSKLQTDTQYF.

The CDR3: CASSPRVWRVREETQYF. CDR3 bases: TGTGCCAGCAGCCCGCGGGTTTGGCGGGTAAGAGAAGAGACCCAGTACTTC. The V call is TRBV7-2, the J call TRBJ2-5, with a tentative D call TRBD2 (5 bases). CDR1 is SGHTA and CDR2 is FQGNSA in the germline V gene. This CDR3 spans 17 amino acids. The V end was cut by 5 bases, the J end by 3 bases, with 22 bases between.

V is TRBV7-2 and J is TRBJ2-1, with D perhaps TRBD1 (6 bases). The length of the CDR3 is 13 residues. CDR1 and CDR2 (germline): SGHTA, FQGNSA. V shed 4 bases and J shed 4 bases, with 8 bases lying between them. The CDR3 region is CASSSQGYNEQFF. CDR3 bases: TGTGCCAGCAGCTCCCAGGGGTACAATGAGCAGTTCTTC.